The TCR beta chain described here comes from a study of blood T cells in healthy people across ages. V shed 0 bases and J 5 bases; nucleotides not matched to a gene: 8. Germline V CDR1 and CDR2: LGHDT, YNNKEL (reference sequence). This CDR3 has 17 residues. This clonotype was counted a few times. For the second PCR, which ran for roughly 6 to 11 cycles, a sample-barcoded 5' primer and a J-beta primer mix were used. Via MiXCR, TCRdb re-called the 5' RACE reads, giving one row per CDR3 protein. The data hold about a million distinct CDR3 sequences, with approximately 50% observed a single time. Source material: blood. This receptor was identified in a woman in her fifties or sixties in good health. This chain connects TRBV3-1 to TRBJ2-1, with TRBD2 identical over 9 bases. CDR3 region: CASSQDRGLAGNNEQFF. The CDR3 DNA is TGTGCCAGCAGCCAAGATAGAGGCCTAGCGGGAAACAATGAGCAGTTCTTC.